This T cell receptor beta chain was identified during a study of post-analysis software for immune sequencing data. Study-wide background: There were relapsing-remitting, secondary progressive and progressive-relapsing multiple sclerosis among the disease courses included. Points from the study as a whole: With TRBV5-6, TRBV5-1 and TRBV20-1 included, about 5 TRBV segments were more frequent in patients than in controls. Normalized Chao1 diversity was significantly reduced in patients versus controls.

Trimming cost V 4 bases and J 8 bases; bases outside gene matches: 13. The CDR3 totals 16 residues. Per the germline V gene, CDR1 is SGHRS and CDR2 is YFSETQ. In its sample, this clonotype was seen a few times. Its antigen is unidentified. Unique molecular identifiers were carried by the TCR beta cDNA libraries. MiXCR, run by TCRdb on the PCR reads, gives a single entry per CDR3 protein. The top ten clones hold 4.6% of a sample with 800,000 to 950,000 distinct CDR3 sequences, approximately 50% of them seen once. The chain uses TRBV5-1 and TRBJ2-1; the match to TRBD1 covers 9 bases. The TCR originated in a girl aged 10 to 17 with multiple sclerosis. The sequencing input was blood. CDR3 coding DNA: TGCGCCAGCAGCGCTAATACAGGGGGCGGTATAGATGAGCAGTTCTTC. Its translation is CASSANTGGGIDEQFF.